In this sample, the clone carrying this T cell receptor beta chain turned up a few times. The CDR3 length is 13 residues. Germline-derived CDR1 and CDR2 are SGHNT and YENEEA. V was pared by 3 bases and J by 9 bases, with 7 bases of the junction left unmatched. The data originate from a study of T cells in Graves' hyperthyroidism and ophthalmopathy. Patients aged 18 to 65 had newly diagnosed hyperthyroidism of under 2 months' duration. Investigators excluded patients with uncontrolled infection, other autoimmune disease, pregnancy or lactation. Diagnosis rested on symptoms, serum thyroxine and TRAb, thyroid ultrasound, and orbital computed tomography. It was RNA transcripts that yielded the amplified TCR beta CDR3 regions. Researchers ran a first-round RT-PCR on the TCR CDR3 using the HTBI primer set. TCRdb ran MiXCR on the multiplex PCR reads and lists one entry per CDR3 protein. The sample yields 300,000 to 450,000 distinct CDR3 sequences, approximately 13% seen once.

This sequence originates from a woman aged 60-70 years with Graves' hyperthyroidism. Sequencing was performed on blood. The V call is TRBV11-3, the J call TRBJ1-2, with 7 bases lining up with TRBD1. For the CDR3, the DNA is TGTGCCAGCAGCTTGGGGCGGGACAGAAGCTACACCTTC. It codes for CASSLGRDRSYTF.